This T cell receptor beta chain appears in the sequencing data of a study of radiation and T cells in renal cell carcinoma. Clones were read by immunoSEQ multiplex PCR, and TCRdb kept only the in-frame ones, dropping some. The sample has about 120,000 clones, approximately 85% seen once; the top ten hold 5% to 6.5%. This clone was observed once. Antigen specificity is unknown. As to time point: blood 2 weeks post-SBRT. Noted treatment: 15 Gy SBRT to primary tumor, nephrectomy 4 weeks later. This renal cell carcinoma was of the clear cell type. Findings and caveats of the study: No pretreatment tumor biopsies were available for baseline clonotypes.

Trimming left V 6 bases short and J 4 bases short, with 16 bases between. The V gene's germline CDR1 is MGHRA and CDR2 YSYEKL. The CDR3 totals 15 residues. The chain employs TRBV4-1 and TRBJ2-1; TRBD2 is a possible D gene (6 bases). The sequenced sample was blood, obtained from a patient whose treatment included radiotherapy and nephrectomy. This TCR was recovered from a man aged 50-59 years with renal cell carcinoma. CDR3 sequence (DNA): TGCGCCAGCAGTCGAGAACCGGGACTTTACAATGAGCAGTTCTTC. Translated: CASSREPGLYNEQFF.